The clone carrying this TCR beta chain came up a few times. Its antigen is unknown. Trimming took 6 bases from V and 9 from J; bases not matched to a gene: 5. This CDR3 is built from 11 residues. TCRdb reprocessed the reads via MiXCR and lists one record per CDR3 protein. The top ten hold roughly an eighth of the sample, which has 350,000 to 500,000 distinct CDR3 sequences, roughly 30% seen once. This entry is derived from a study of T cell repertoires in cytomegalovirus infection. Study as a whole: Public TCR beta signatures indicated both CMV infection and matching HLA type.

Study outcomes and limitations: HLA-C-restricted CMV clonotypes gave the most frequent clonotype in two of eight donors. Summed frequency of public TCR beta families distinguished CMV carriers with the relevant HLA.

The rearrangement uses TRBV12-3 or TRBV12-4 and TRBJ2-7, with TRBD1 identical over 7 bases. The origin of this receptor is a human donor in good health (CMV status not recorded). Some clones in this sample may be carry-over from other donors' samples. Sequencing was performed on PBMCs. The CDR3, as DNA: TGTGCCAGCAGGACAGGGCTAGGGCAGTACTTC. Amino acid sequence: CASRTGLGQYF.